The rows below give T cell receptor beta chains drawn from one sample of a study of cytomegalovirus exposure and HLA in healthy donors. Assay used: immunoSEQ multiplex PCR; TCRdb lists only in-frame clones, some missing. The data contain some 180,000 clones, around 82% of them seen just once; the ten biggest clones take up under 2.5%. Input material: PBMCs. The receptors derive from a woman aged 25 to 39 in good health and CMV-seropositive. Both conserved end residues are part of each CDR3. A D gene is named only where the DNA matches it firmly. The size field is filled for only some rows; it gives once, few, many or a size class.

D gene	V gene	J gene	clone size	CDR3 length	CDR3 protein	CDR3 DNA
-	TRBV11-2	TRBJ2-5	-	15	CASSSLRSRGETQYF	TGTGCCAGCAGCTCCCTGAGGAGCAGGGGAGAGACCCAGTACTTC
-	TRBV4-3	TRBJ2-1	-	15	CASSQGGGGFDEQFF	TGCGCCAGCAGCCAAGGAGGGGGGGGATTCGATGAGCAGTTCTTC
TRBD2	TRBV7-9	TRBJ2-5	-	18	CASSLPPGTSGVQETQYF	TGTGCCAGCAGCTTACCTCCCGGGACTAGCGGGGTTCAAGAGACCCAGTACTTC
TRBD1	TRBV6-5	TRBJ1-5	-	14	CASRSTGGNQPQHF	TGTGCCAGCAGGTCAACAGGGGGCAATCAGCCCCAGCATTTT
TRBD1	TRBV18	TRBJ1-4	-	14	CASSGTGINEKLFF	TGTGCCAGCTCCGGGACAGGAATTAATGAAAAACTGTTTTTT
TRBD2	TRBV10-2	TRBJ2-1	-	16	CASKFGGGDSYNEQFF	TGCGCCAGCAAATTTGGCGGGGGGGACTCCTACAATGAGCAGTTCTTC
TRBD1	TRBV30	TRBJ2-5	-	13	CAWSGQGGETQYF	TGTGCCTGGAGTGGACAGGGTGGGGAGACCCAGTACTTC
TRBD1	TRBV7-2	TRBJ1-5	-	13	CASSTRGQQPQHF	TGTGCCAGCAGCACCAGGGGGCAACAGCCCCAGCATTTT
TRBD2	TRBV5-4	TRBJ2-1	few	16	CASRGGMRGAYNEQFF	TGTGCCAGCAGGGGGGGGATGCGGGGAGCCTACAATGAGCAGTTCTTC
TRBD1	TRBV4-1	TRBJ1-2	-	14	CASSQEGTGRGYTF	TGCGCCAGCAGCCAAGAAGGGACAGGGCGAGGCTACACCTTC
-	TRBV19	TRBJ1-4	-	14	CASRPRGSNEKLFF	TGTGCCAGTAGACCCCGAGGATCTAATGAAAAACTGTTTTTT
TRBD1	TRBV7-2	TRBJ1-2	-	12	CASRGQFYGYTF	TGTGCCAGCAGGGGACAGTTCTATGGCTACACCTTC
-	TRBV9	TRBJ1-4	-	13	CASSPRGYEKLFF	TGTGCCAGCAGCCCTCGAGGGTACGAAAAACTGTTTTTT
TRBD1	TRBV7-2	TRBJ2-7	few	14	CASSLDGQAYEQYF	TGTGCCAGCAGCTTAGACGGACAGGCCTACGAGCAGTACTTC
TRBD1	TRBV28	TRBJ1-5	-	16	CASSTPGQGGGQPQHF	TGTGCCAGCAGTACTCCGGGACAGGGCGGAGGTCAGCCCCAGCATTTT